One and the same sample provided the 21 T cell receptor beta chains below, sequenced in a study of blood T cell repertoires in COVID-19 (dated by TCRdb to the early 2020s). Library prep was done by the immunoSEQ multiplex PCR assay. Not all clones reach the TCRdb copy of this immuneACCESS table, which keeps in-frame sequences only. Checked studies attribute under half of the gap to unresolved V genes and leave the rest unexplained. Across this sample there are about 94,000 clones, with roughly 80% seen only once. The biggest ten clones account for 15% to 20% of the sample. The sequencing input was peripheral blood. These receptors all come from a human donor in a cohort sampled during active COVID-19.

V is TRBV3-1 (or the pseudogene TRBV3-2) and J is TRBJ2-7; no firm D call. The CDR3 covers 11 residues. CDR1 LGHDT and CDR2 YNNKEL come from the germline V gene (reference sequence). Trimming removed 2 bases from V and 6 bases from J, with 5 bases in between. The CDR3 reads CASSQQVEQYF. CDR3 nucleotides: TGTGCCAGCAGCCAACAGGTCGAGCAGTACTTC.

This clone was observed a few times. The rearrangement links TRBV3-1 (or the pseudogene TRBV3-2) to TRBJ2-2; tentative D call: TRBD2 (6 bases). Deletions cut 5 bases from V and 0 bases from J, with 10 bases between. This CDR3 contains 15 residues. Germline CDR1 reads LGHDT; CDR2 reads YNNKEL (reference sequence). The CDR3 spells CASSGGFSNTGELFF. CDR3 coding DNA: TGTGCCAGCAGCGGAGGGTTTTCGAACACCGGGGAGCTGTTTTTT.

The chain links TRBV28 to TRBJ2-7; 9 nucleotides agree with TRBD2. Germline V gene lookup returns CDR1 MDHEN and CDR2 SYDVKM. This CDR3 is 18 amino acids long. V shed 4 bases and J 3 bases; nucleotides not matched to a gene: 16. CDR3 loop: CASSSPSEREDLGYEQYF. The CDR3 DNA reads TGTGCCAGCAGTTCCCCCTCGGAGCGGGAGGATTTAGGCTACGAGCAGTACTTC. Using reference TRBV28 and TRBJ2-7 for the parts outside the CDR3, the full variable domain is DVKVTQSSRYLVKRTGEKVFLECVQDMDHENMFWYRQDPGLGLRLIYFSYDVKMKEKGDIPEGYSVSREKKERFSLILESASTNQTSMYLCASSSPSEREDLGYEQYFGPGTRLTVT.

The gene calls are TRBV19 and TRBJ2-5, with 9 bases fitting TRBD2. J gave up 5 bases and V 1 base, and 5 bases lay outside the gene matches. The CDR3 consists of 15 residues. Per germline, CDR1 LNHDA and CDR2 SQIVND (reference sequence). As DNA, the CDR3 is TGTGCCAGTAGTATAGGAACTAGCGGGTGGGAGACCCAGTACTTC. Amino acids: CASSIGTSGWETQYF.

The chain combines TRBV7-2 with TRBJ2-1; 7 positions match TRBD2. CDR3 size: 14 residues. Trimming took 3 bases from V and 3 from J; bases not matched to a gene: 2. The germline gives CDR1 SGHTA, CDR2 FQGNSA. The CDR3 DNA sequence: TGTGCCAGCAGCTTGGCTAGCGGCTACAATGAGCAGTTCTTC. Its translation: CASSLASGYNEQFF.

This clone was seen only once. V and J are TRBV7-2 and TRBJ2-1; D possibly corresponds to TRBD2 (5 bases). CDR1 and CDR2 (germline): SGHTA, FQGNSA. The germline V and J ends were trimmed by 4 bases and 9 bases, with 16 bases remaining between them. The CDR3 consists of 14 residues. The CDR3 loop is CASSSDHSSGEQFF. In DNA, the CDR3 is TGTGCCAGCAGCTCCGACCACTCGAGCGGTGAGCAGTTCTTC. Combining the CDR3 with reference TRBV7-2 and TRBJ2-1 gives the whole variable domain GAGVSQSPSNKVTEKGKDVELRCDPISGHTALYWYRQSLGQGLEFLIYFQGNSAPDKSGLPSDRFSAERTGGSVSTLTIQRTQQEDSAVYLCASSSDHSSGEQFFGPGTRLTVL.

This chain links TRBV2 with TRBJ2-7; 8 bases line up with TRBD1. This CDR3 has 14 amino acids. Germline V gene sequence: CDR1 SNHLY, CDR2 FYNNEI. The V and J ends lost 6 bases and 3 bases, in that order; junction bases with no gene match: 7. The CDR3 DNA sequence: TGTGCCAGCAGAGAACAGGGGGGTTTCTACGAGCAGTACTTC. Protein product: CASREQGGFYEQYF.

The chain combines TRBV30 with TRBJ1-3; a weak D match, TRBD1 (5 bases). This CDR3 contains 14 residues. CDR1 GTSNPN and CDR2 SVGIG come from the germline V gene (reference sequence). Trimming left V 4 bases short and J 2 bases short, with 12 bases between. CDR3 coding DNA: TGTGCCTGGACTACTCAGGGAACTGGAAACACCATATATTTT. It codes for CAWTTQGTGNTIYF.

The genes are TRBV28 and TRBJ1-1; D unclear. Trimming took off 1 base at V and 5 bases at J, with 5 bases between the two ends. Germline V lookup: CDR1 MDHEN, CDR2 SYDVKM. The CDR3 has 12 amino acids. The chain's CDR3 is CASSLFLTEAFF. In nucleotides, the CDR3 is TGTGCCAGCAGTTTATTCCTTACTGAAGCTTTCTTT.

The chain is built from TRBV4-1 and TRBJ2-7; TRBD1 agrees at 9 bases. This CDR3 comprises 15 residues. The J segment lost 3 bases and the V segment lost 1 base, leaving 4 bases of the junction unmatched. The germline V gene has CDR1 MGHRA and CDR2 YSYEKL. The CDR3 sequence: CASSQGETGGYEQYF. The CDR3 DNA reads as TGCGCCAGCAGCCAAGGCGAGACAGGGGGCTACGAGCAGTACTTC.

This sequence joins TRBV27 and TRBJ2-3; TRBD2 agrees at 10 bases. This CDR3 has 18 residues. CDR1 and CDR2 from the germline V gene are MNHEY and SMNVEV (reference sequence). J gave up 0 bases and V 2 bases, and 8 bases lay outside the gene matches. This CDR3 reads CASSLRLAGGVSTDTQYF. The DNA for the CDR3 is TGTGCCAGCAGTTTAAGACTAGCGGGTGGGGTAAGCACAGATACGCAGTATTTT.

The chain joins TRBV19 to TRBJ2-2; 8 bases fit TRBD2. Germline V gene sequence: CDR1 LNHDA, CDR2 SQIVND (reference sequence). The CDR3 sequence is 16 residues long. V lost 3 bases and J lost 5; bases outside the gene matches: 8. CDR3 in DNA: TGTGCCAGTAGTATGAGCGGGAGATCTGGAACCGGGGAGCTGTTTTTT. Residues: CASSMSGRSGTGELFF.

Note on this clone: Different DNA sequences within this sample yield the same CDR3. The chain carries TRBV6-5 and TRBJ1-1; D might be TRBD1 (6 bases). Germline CDR1 is MNHEY and CDR2 is SVGAGI. Between the trimmed V and J ends, which lost 0 bases and 0 bases, there was a span of 8 bases. The CDR3 extends over 15 amino acids. CDR3 nucleotides: TGTGCCAGCAGTTACTCGAGGGGGATGAACACTGAAGCTTTCTTT. Translating gives CASSYSRGMNTEAFF.

The V and J genes are TRBV27 and TRBJ1-2; D might be TRBD1 (5 bases). V lost 5 bases, J lost 4 bases, and 20 bases lay in between. This CDR3 comprises 16 residues. Germline CDR1 reads MNHEY; CDR2 reads SMNVEV (reference sequence). The CDR3 loop reads CASSPSIGVRTYGYTF. CDR3 in DNA: TGTGCCAGCAGTCCCTCCATAGGGGTGCGAACCTATGGCTACACCTTC.

J is TRBJ2-5 and V is TRBV29-1, with 11 bases lining up with TRBD2. The CDR3 is made up of 12 amino acids. CDR1 is SQVTM, CDR2 ANQGSEA, per germline. The V gene end was trimmed by 6 bases and the J gene end by 4 bases; junction bases not matched to a gene: 1. CDR3 bases: TGCAGCGTGACTAGCGGGACAGAGACCCAGTACTTC. Its protein product is CSVTSGTETQYF.

The chain links TRBV9 to TRBJ2-5, with D maybe TRBD2 (5 bases). The germline gives CDR1 SGDLS, CDR2 YYNGEE. The CDR3 loop spans 16 amino acids. The V gene lost 0 bases and the J gene lost 1 base, with 13 bases spanning the gap. The CDR3 DNA reads TGTGCCAGCAGCGTAGCTGAGGGCCGTATCCAAGAGACCCAGTACTTC. Translating it yields CASSVAEGRIQETQYF.

The rearrangement uses TRBV7-2 and TRBJ2-7; D may be TRBD2 (6 bases). Looked up from germline, CDR1 is SGHTA and CDR2 is FQGNSA. The V gene lost 5 bases and the J gene lost 0 bases, with 14 bases spanning the gap. This CDR3 is 15 amino acids long. Written as DNA, the CDR3 is TGTGCCAGCAGCGTACAAGCGGGTAGCTCCTACGAGCAGTACTTC. Translating it yields CASSVQAGSSYEQYF.

This chain connects TRBV4-1 to TRBJ1-5; tentatively, D is TRBD1 (6 bases). The V gene lost 1 base and the J gene lost 5 bases, with 12 bases spanning the gap. The CDR3 consists of 15 residues. CDR1 MGHRA and CDR2 YSYEKL come from the germline V gene. The CDR3 nucleotides read TGCGCCAGCAGCCAAGTGTCGGCAGGGGATCAGCCCCAGCATTTT. Translation: CASSQVSAGDQPQHF.

The V gene is TRBV3-1 (or the pseudogene TRBV3-2), the J gene TRBJ1-4, with TRBD1 matching 9 bases. The J segment lost 8 bases and the V segment lost 4 bases, leaving 23 bases of the junction unmatched. The CDR3 loop spans 20 amino acids. CDR1 is LGHDT and CDR2 is YNNKEL in the germline V gene (reference sequence). CDR3 sequence reads: CASSPPRHANRGTGREKLFF. CDR3 coding DNA: TGTGCCAGCAGCCCCCCACGGCATGCCAATCGCGGGACAGGGCGGGAAAAACTGTTTTTT.

This clone was seen only a few times. The chain uses TRBV28 and TRBJ2-1, with 7 bases lining up with TRBD2. This CDR3 comprises 14 residues. V shed 7 bases, J shed 7 bases, and the junction held 10 bases outside the gene matches. Germline assignment: CDR1 MDHEN and CDR2 SYDVKM. CDR3 DNA sequence: TGTGCCAGCACACGGGGGAGGGCGCGGAATGAGCAGTTCTTC. Encoded protein: CASTRGRARNEQFF.

The rearrangement joins TRBV10-3 to TRBJ2-7; D may be TRBD2 (5 bases). Per germline, CDR1 ENHRY and CDR2 SYGVKD. This CDR3 has 14 amino acids. The V and J ends lost 0 bases and 5 bases respectively, with 11 bases between them. CDR3 protein: CAISESPGLDEQYF. For the CDR3, the DNA is TGTGCCATCAGTGAGTCTCCGGGGTTAGACGAGCAGTACTTC.